Each of the 17 T cell receptor beta chains below was sequenced from the same sample in a study of CD8+CD57+ T cells in acquired aplastic anemia. The study profiled TCR beta VDJ and CDR3 using genomic DNA as template. TCRdb processed the reads anew with MiXCR; each CDR3 protein has one entry. In the table there are approximately 380,000 distinct CDR3 sequences, 65% to 75% of which are singletons. Material for sequencing was sorted CD4+, CD8+, or CD8+CD57+ T cells (not recorded which) from PBMCs. All receptors come from a human donor in good health, serving as a control.

This chain joins TRBV5-4 and TRBJ2-3; 7 bases map to TRBD2. V shed 4 bases, J shed 0 bases, and the junction held 11 bases outside the gene matches. This CDR3 has 17 amino acids. CDR1 and CDR2 (germline): SGHNT, YYREEE (reference sequence). CDR3 coding DNA: TGTGCCAGCAGCCTATTACCTATGGGGGGGAGCACAGATACGCAGTATTTT. Its protein product is CASSLLPMGGSTDTQYF.

As regards this clonotype: This may be a read error: a much more frequent sequence differs by one nucleotide. The chain has TRBV19 and TRBJ2-1, with 10 bases lining up with TRBD1. This CDR3 region has 17 residues. Germline V lookup: CDR1 LNHDA, CDR2 SQIVND (reference sequence). The V gene end was trimmed by 3 bases and the J gene end by 10 bases; junction bases not matched to a gene: 15. The CDR3 is CASSISTGGVPLGEQFF. Written as DNA, the CDR3 is TGTGCCAGTAGTATTTCGACAGGGGGCGTCCCTTTGGGGGAGCAGTTCTTC.

This clonotype was seen only a few times. It may be a read error: a sequence one base away is much more abundant. The V call is TRBV6-4, the J call TRBJ1-4; perhaps TRBD1 as D (6 bases). The CDR3 has 15 amino acids. Trimming cost V 8 bases and J 8 bases, with 21 bases left between them. Per germline, CDR1 MRHNA and CDR2 SNTAGT. CDR3 coding DNA: TGTGCCAGCGGTTACTCGAACAGGGAATGGGAAAAACTGTTTTTT. Residues: CASGYSNREWEKLFF.

This clonotype occurred a few times. One end of the junction varies from germline; a read error may be responsible. This rearrangement joins TRBV7-9 to TRBJ2-5; tentative D call: TRBD1 (6 bases). The CDR3 is made up of 15 amino acids. CDR1 is SEHNR, CDR2 FQNEAQ, per germline (reference sequence). This chain's CDR3 is CASSERLGQQETQYF. The CDR3 DNA is TGCGCCAGCAGTGAGAGGCTAGGACAGCAAGAGACCCAGTACTTC.

This clonotype was detected ten times or more. Germline is not matched at one junction end, which may reflect a read error. This chain connects TRBV20-1 to TRBJ2-1; 7 bases align to TRBD2. Germline V gene sequence: CDR1 DFQATT, CDR2 SNEGSKA (reference sequence). The CDR3 length is 8 residues. The CDR3 sequence: CSARGEGF. The CDR3 DNA reads TGCAGTGCTAGAGGGGAGGGCTTC.

With respect to this clonotype: At one end, the junction sequence differs from germline, possibly due to a read error. The gene calls are TRBV7-3 and TRBJ2-7, with D possibly matching TRBD1 (5 bases). Germline values: CDR1 SGHTA, CDR2 FQGTGA. This CDR3 has 14 amino acids. In DNA form, the CDR3 reads TGTGCCACCAGCAGGACCCAGGGTTTTCGCGAGGAGTACTTC. Its translation is CATSRTQGFREEYF.

The V and J genes are TRBV2 and TRBJ2-7; D unclear. From germline, CDR1 is SNHLY and CDR2 FYNNEI. This CDR3 has 11 residues. CDR3 nucleotide sequence: TGTTTCAGCACCGGAGCCTACGAGCAGTACTTC. Amino acid sequence: CFSTGAYEQYF. Filled out from reference TRBV2 and TRBJ2-7, the complete variable domain reads EPEVTQTPSHQVTQMGQEVILRCVPISNHLYFYWYRQILGQKVEFLVSFYNNEISEKSEIFDDQFSVERPDGSNFTLKIRSTKLEDSAMYFCFSTGAYEQYFGPGTRLTVT.

The chain links TRBV5-1 to TRBJ1-5, with D possibly matching TRBD1 (6 bases). From germline, CDR1 is SGHRS and CDR2 YFSETQ. Trimming shortened V by 4 bases and J by 9 bases, and 17 bases separated the two germline ends. This CDR3 is 14 amino acids long. The CDR3 loop is CASSVTGGDRPQHF. For the CDR3, the DNA is TGCGCCAGCAGCGTTACGGGGGGCGATAGGCCCCAGCATTTT.

This rearrangement joins TRBV7-2 to TRBJ2-7; 8 bases align to TRBD1. The CDR3 sequence is 15 residues long. Per germline, CDR1 SGHTA and CDR2 FQGNSA. V shed 0 bases, J shed 3 bases, and the junction held 4 bases outside the gene matches. CDR3 in amino acids: CASSLAGTGVYEQYF. The CDR3 DNA reads as TGTGCCAGCAGCTTAGCCGGGACAGGAGTCTACGAGCAGTACTTC.

On this clonotype itself: Since the CDR3 does not end with the conserved phenylalanine or tryptophan, this likely comes from a read error. The DNA is omitted, as the CDR3 cannot be located on it reliably, and the CDR3 follows TCRdb's listing. This chain joins TRBV7-2 and TRBJ1-2; the D call TRBD1 from the table was never checked on the DNA. 13 amino acids form the CDR3, both terminal residues included. CDR1 and CDR2 from the germline V gene are SGHTA and FQGNSA. The CDR3 protein is CASSSDTRAFFAQ.

This rearrangement joins TRBV7-3 to TRBJ1-5; 8 bases are a match to TRBD1. Per the germline V gene, CDR1 is SGHTA and CDR2 is FQGTGA. Trimming removed 5 bases from V and 6 bases from J; junction bases left unmatched: 12. The CDR3 runs to 16 residues. The CDR3 nucleotides read TGTGCCAGCAGCCTGTTGACAGGGGCCGAGAGTCAGCCCCAGCATTTT. It is translated as CASSLLTGAESQPQHF.

The rearrangement links TRBV11-1 to TRBJ2-3; 9 nucleotides align to TRBD2. The CDR3 loop spans 17 amino acids. Germline CDR1 and CDR2: SGHAT and FQDESV (reference sequence). The ends lost 2 bases at V and 3 bases at J; junction bases unmatched: 9. The CDR3 is CASSLMRLADATDTQYF. The CDR3 region has the DNA TGTGCCAGCAGCTTAATGCGACTAGCGGACGCTACAGATACGCAGTATTTT.

The chain carries TRBV5-1 and TRBJ1-1; TRBD1 agrees at 7 bases. The germline V gene has CDR1 SGHRS and CDR2 YFSETQ. CDR3 length: 14 amino acids. V was clipped by 0 bases and J by 12 bases; unmatched bases: 11. Here the CDR3 DNA reads TGCGCCAGCAGCTTGGAAGGTCAGGGGGGTTTAACTTTCTTT. Translated, it gives CASSLEGQGGLTFF.

As to this clonotype: One end of the junction does not line up with germline, which may come from a read error. The V gene is TRBV20-1, the J gene TRBJ2-5; perhaps TRBD2 as D (7 bases). This CDR3 is built from 17 residues. Germline values: CDR1 DFQATT, CDR2 SNEGSKA (reference sequence). This CDR3 is CSARLGIGGRQEEAQYF. Written as DNA, the CDR3 is TGCAGTGCTAGGCTAGGAATCGGGGGGCGGCAGGAAGAGGCCCAGTACTTC.

This clonotype has a count of ten or more. This sequence joins TRBV7-9 and TRBJ2-1; D ambiguous. This CDR3 is built from 16 residues. V lost 5 bases, J lost 0 bases, and 14 bases lay in between. Germline CDR1 and CDR2: SEHNR and FQNEAQ (reference sequence). CDR3 coding DNA: TGTGCCAGCAGCCCACCTGAGACTTACTCCTACAATGAGCAGTTCTTC. The encoded protein is CASSPPETYSYNEQFF. Together with reference TRBV7-9 and TRBJ2-1, the CDR3 gives the full variable domain: DTGVSQNPRHKITKRGQNVTFRCDPISEHNRLYWYRQTLGQGPEFLTYFQNEAQLEKSRLLSDRFSAERPKGSFSTLEIQRTEQGDSAMYLCASSPPETYSYNEQFFGPGTRLTVL.

The CDR3 loop is CASRLAGGPRGEQYF. The CDR3, as DNA: TGTGCCAGTAGACTAGCGGGGGGGCCGAGGGGCGAGCAGTACTTC. V usage is TRBV6-6 and J usage is TRBJ2-7, with 14 bases that match TRBD2. The CDR3 is 15 residues long. The germline V gene encodes CDR1 MNHNY and CDR2 SVGAGI (reference sequence). The ends lost 9 bases at V and 6 bases at J; junction bases unmatched: 10.

To note about this clonotype: A much larger clone is a single base away; this may be a read error. The V call is TRBV7-4, the J call TRBJ1-1; 7 bases fit TRBD1. The length of the CDR3 is 16 residues. CDR1 is SGHVT and CDR2 is SQSDAQ in the germline V gene. V shed 3 bases and J 0 bases; nucleotides not matched to a gene: 7. The CDR3 reads CASSLGQKLMNTEAFF. Here the CDR3 DNA reads TGTGCCAGCAGCTTGGGACAGAAATTAATGAACACTGAAGCTTTCTTT.